This T cell receptor beta chain was observed in a study of T cell responses to AZD1222 COVID-19 vaccine. Regarding the study as a whole: In a largely white British group with more females than males, clonal diversity was possibly underestimated.

Profiled with immunoSEQ multiplex PCR; TCRdb holds only in-frame clones, not every one. Of under 150,000 clones listed, approximately 89% are singletons. A word on this clone: What it binds is not known.

The germline V gene has CDR1 SGHAT and CDR2 FQNNGV. This CDR3 region has 17 residues. J gave up 1 base and V 1 base, and 5 bases lay outside the gene matches. The TCR sequence derives from an adult in good health. The sequences come from peripheral blood, collected on day 0 of AZD1222 vaccination. The chain carries TRBV11-2 and TRBJ2-5; TRBD2 matches 11 bases. The CDR3 DNA follows: TGTGCCAGCAGCTTAGGGGGGACTAGCGGAGCCCAAGAGACCCAGTACTTC. It is translated as CASSLGGTSGAQETQYF.